This record looks at one T cell receptor beta chain sequence and its context. Antigen specificity is unknown. This table comes from immunoSEQ multiplex PCR, and its TCRdb copy is limited to in-frame clones, with some not included. The sample carries about 48,000 clones, 84% recorded once. The data were taken from a study of OX40 agonist ivuxolimab in advanced cancers. Points from the study as a whole: Circulating CD4+ and CD8+ T cells showed clonal expansion by week 6 at 0.1 to 3.0 mg/kg. The expanded peripheral T cells' antigen specificity was not determined. Nonresponders, in some cases, also had low normalized T-cell clonal expansion.

V was shortened by 1 base and J by 4 bases, with 7 bases between the two germline ends. The CDR3 is made up of 13 amino acids. CDR1 is MNHEY and CDR2 is SMNVEV in the germline V gene (reference sequence). The sequence was obtained from an adult with an advanced solid tumor such as melanoma, head and neck, liver or kidney cancer. The sequencing used CD4+ or CD8+ T cells sorted from blood, collected in a trial of the OX40 agonist ivuxolimab. This rearrangement joins TRBV27 to TRBJ1-1, with TRBD1 as a possible D gene (5 bases). The CDR3 sequence: CASSLFGGTEAFF. The CDR3 DNA reads as TGTGCCAGCAGTTTATTTGGGGGCACTGAAGCTTTCTTT.